This entry concerns a single TCR beta chain. Its antigen is not known. CDR1 and CDR2 from the germline V gene are ENHRY and SYGVKD. This CDR3 contains 17 residues. V was pared by 3 bases and J by 4 bases, with 13 bases of the junction left unmatched. TCR beta CDR3 sequences were amplified from RNA transcripts. A set of HTBI primers served as the primers for a first-round RT-PCR of the TCR CDR3. TCRdb fed the multiplex PCR reads into MiXCR, producing one record per CDR3 protein. The table shows over 45,000 distinct CDR3 sequences, with less than 50% occurring only once. The data stem from a study of T cells in Graves' hyperthyroidism and ophthalmopathy. Study-wide findings and caveats: Patients with ophthalmopathy were separated from those with stable hyperthyroidism by a 13 V-J model.

Duration under 3 months, a NOSPECS grade of at least 4, and a Clinical Activity Score of at least 3 characterized the ophthalmopathy patients. Lactation, pregnancy, other autoimmune disease or uncontrolled infection excluded patients. Diagnosis rested on symptoms, serum thyroxine and TRAb, thyroid ultrasound, and orbital computed tomography. V and J are TRBV10-3 and TRBJ1-2, with 8 bases fitting TRBD1. What was sequenced was blood. This receptor was identified in a woman aged 50 to 60 with Graves' ophthalmopathy. The CDR3: CAISDGLPGTGTYGYTF. In DNA form, the CDR3 reads TGTGCCATCAGTGACGGCCTCCCAGGGACAGGTACCTATGGCTACACCTTC.